This T cell receptor beta chain was recovered during a study of T cells in Graves' hyperthyroidism and ophthalmopathy. TCR beta CDR3 regions were amplified from RNA. HTBI primers were employed in a first-round RT-PCR of the TCR CDR3. TCRdb called the multiplex PCR reads again in MiXCR, with one record for every CDR3 protein. The sample carries fewer than 850,000 distinct CDR3 sequences, 15% to 20% recorded once. Reasons for excluding patients were uncontrolled infection, other autoimmune disease, pregnancy or lactation. Germline V gene lookup returns CDR1 GTSNPN and CDR2 SVGIG (reference sequence). Trimming shortened V by 4 bases and J by 2 bases, and 11 bases separated the two germline ends. This CDR3 has 13 residues.

Sequencing was done on a sample of blood. This TCR derives from a man aged 50 to 59 with Graves' hyperthyroidism. The rearrangement links TRBV30 to TRBJ2-5, with D possibly TRBD1 on 6 matching bases. The CDR3 nucleotides are TGTGCCTGGAACAGGGTCCAACAAGAGACCCAGTACTTC. Encoded protein: CAWNRVQQETQYF.